This T cell receptor beta chain is drawn from a study of blood T cell repertoires in COVID-19. Generated by immunoSEQ multiplex PCR, the TCRdb table keeps only in-frame clones and is missing some. The table shows more than 45,000 clones, with about 85% occurring only once. Trimming removed 2 bases from V and 0 bases from J, with 6 bases in between. The CDR3 length is 15 residues. Germline CDR1 is SGHRS and CDR2 is YFSETQ. This chain joins TRBV5-1 and TRBJ2-6, with no clear D. The sequencing sample was made of peripheral blood. The TCR comes from a woman in her 70s with active COVID-19. CDR3: CASSLQSSGANVLTF. As DNA, the CDR3 is TGCGCCAGCAGCTTACAGAGCTCTGGGGCCAACGTCCTGACTTTC.